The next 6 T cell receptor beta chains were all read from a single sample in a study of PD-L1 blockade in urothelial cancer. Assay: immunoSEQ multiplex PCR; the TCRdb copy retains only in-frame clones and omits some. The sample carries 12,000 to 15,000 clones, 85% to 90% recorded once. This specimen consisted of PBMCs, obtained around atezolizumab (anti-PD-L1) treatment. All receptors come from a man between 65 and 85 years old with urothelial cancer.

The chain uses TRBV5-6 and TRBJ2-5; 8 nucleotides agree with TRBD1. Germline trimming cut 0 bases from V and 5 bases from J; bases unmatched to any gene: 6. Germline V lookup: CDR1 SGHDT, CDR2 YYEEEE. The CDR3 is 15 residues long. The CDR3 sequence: CASSLGQGAVETQYF. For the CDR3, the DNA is TGTGCCAGCAGCTTGGGGCAGGGGGCGGTGGAGACCCAGTACTTC.

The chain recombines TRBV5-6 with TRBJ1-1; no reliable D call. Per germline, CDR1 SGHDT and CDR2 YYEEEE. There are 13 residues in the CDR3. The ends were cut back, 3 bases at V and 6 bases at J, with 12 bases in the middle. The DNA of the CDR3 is TGTGCCAGCAGCTCAGTCTCGGGTTCTGAAGCTTTCTTT. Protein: CASSSVSGSEAFF.

The CDR3 DNA sequence: TGTGCCAGCAGCGGTACCGGGACTAAGCACTACAATGAGCAGTTCTTC. It translates to CASSGTGTKHYNEQFF. The V call is TRBV7-9, the J call TRBJ2-1; 7 nucleotides agree with TRBD2. Per germline, CDR1 SEHNR and CDR2 FQNEAQ (reference sequence). This CDR3 spans 16 amino acids. Trimming cost V 5 bases and J 3 bases; bases outside gene matches: 10.

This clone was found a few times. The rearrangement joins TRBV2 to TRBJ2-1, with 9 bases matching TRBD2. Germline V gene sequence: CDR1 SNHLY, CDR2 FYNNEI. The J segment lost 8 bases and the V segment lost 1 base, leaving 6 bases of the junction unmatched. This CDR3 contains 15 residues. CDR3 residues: CASSEGGTSRDEQFF. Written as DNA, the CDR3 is TGTGCCAGCAGTGAAGGGGGGACTAGCAGAGATGAGCAGTTCTTC.

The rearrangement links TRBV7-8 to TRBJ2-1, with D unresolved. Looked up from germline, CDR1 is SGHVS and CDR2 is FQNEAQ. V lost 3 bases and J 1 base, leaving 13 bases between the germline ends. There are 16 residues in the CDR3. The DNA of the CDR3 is TGTGCCAGCAGCTTGTATGGTGGCCTGTCCTACAATGAGCAGTTCTTC. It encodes CASSLYGGLSYNEQFF.

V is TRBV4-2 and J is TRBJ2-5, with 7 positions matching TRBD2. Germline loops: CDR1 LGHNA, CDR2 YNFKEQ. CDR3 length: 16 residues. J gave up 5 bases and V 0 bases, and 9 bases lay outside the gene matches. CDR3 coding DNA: TGTGCCAGCAGCCAAGATCAGAGCGGGGCGAGGGAGACCCAGTACTTC. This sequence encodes CASSQDQSGARETQYF.